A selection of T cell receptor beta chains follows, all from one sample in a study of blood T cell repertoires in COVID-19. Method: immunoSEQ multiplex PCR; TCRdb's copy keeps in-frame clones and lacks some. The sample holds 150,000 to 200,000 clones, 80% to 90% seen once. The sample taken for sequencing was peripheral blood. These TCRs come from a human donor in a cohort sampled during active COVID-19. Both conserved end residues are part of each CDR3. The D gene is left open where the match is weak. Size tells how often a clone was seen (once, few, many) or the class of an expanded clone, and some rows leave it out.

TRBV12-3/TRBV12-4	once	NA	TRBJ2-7	TGTGCCAGCAGTCTTACCCGGGGCGAGCAGTACTTC	CASSLTRGEQYF
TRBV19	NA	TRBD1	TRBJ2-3	TGTGCCAGTAGTGTCACCGGGACAGTCACAGATACGCAGTATTTT	CASSVTGTVTDTQYF
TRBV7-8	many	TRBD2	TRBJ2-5	TGTGCCAGCAGCCGCTCCCGAGTAGCGGGAGGAGGAGAGACCCAGTACTTC	CASSRSRVAGGGETQYF
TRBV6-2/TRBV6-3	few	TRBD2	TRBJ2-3	TGTGCCAGCAGCCCTCGGGGGACTACACCAGATACGCAGTATTTT	CASSPRGTTPDTQYF
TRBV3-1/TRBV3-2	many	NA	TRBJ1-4	TGTGCCAGCAGCCCTCGGGGTGAAAAACTGTTTTTT	CASSPRGEKLFF
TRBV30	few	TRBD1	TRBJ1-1	TGTGCCTGGGGGACAGGGATGAACACTGAAGCTTTCTTT	CAWGTGMNTEAFF
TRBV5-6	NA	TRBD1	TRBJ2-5	TGTGCCAGCAGCTCGATGACAGGGCCAGAGACCCAGTACTTC	CASSSMTGPETQYF
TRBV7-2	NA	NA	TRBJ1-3	TGTGCCAGCAGCTTTATAGTTCAAGCTGGAAACACCATATATTTT	CASSFIVQAGNTIYF
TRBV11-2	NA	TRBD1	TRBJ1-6	TGTGCCAGCAGCTTAACCACAGGGGACCCCCTCCACTTT	CASSLTTGDPLHF
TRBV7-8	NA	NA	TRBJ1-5	TGTGCCAGCAGCTTAAGGCGGAACCAGCCCCAGCATTTT	CASSLRRNQPQHF
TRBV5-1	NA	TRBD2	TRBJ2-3	TGCGCCAGCAGCACGGGACTAGCGGGAGGGCCTGATACGCAGTATTTT	CASSTGLAGGPDTQYF
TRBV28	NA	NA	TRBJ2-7	TGTGCCAGCAGACCGCCGGGACACAACTCCTACGAGCAGTACTTC	CASRPPGHNSYEQYF
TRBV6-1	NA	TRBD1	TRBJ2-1	TGTGCCAGCAGTGGGGGGACAGGGCTTGGTTACAATGAGCAGTTCTTC	CASSGGTGLGYNEQFF
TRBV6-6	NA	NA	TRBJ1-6	TGTGCCAGCAGTTCCCAGGGGAGCTCCTATAATTCACCCCTCCACTTT	CASSSQGSSYNSPLHF
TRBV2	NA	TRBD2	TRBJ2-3	TGTGCCAGCATGGCACTAGCGGTCACAGATACGCAGTATTTT	CASMALAVTDTQYF
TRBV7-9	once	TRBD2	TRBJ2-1	TGTGCCAGCAGCCCGGGACTAGCGGGCTCCTACAATGAGCAGTTCTTC	CASSPGLAGSYNEQFF
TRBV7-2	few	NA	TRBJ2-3	TGTGCCAGCAGCTTAAGATCCCACAGACTAACTAGCACAGATACGCAGTATTTT	CASSLRSHRLTSTDTQYF
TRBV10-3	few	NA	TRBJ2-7	TGTGCCATCAGTGATGACGGACACTCCTACGAGCAGTACTTC	CAISDDGHSYEQYF
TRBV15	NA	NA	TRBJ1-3	TGTGCCACCAGCAGAGGGATACAGGACTCTGGAAACACCATATATTTT	CATSRGIQDSGNTIYF
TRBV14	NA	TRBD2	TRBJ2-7	TGTGCCAGCAGCCTAAGCGCGGGAGCTCGCTACGAGCAGTACTTC	CASSLSAGARYEQYF
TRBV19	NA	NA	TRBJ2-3	TGTGCCAGTAGTATTAGTATCGGCACAGATACGCAGTATTTT	CASSISIGTDTQYF
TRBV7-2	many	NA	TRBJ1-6	TGTGCCAGCAGCTTACTACAGGGCTTTAATTCACCCCTCCACTTT	CASSLLQGFNSPLHF
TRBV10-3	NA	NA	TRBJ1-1	TGTGCCATCACCTGGGGCCCGGGCAACACTGAAGCTTTCTTT	CAITWGPGNTEAFF
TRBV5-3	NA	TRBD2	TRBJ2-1	TGTGCCAGAAGCTTGAACAAACTGCGGGAGTCCTACAATGAGCAGTTCTTC	CARSLNKLRESYNEQFF
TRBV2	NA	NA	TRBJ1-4	TGTGCCAGCAGTGTGAGGGCGGGGGAAAAACTGTTTTTT	CASSVRAGEKLFF
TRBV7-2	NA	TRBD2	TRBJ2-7	TGTGCCAGCAGCCCCGGGGGGGCCAGCTCCTACGAGCAGTACTTC	CASSPGGASSYEQYF
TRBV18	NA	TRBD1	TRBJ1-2	TGTGCCAGCTCACCGCGCGGGACAGGGACGGATGGCTACACCTTC	CASSPRGTGTDGYTF
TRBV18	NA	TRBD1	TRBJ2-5	TGTGCCAGCTCACCACCACCGGGACAGGGGAAGGAGACCCAGTACTTC	CASSPPPGQGKETQYF
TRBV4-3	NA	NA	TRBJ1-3	TGCGCCAGCAGCCAAGGTACGGGGGGGAGCTCTGGAAACACCATATATTTT	CASSQGTGGSSGNTIYF
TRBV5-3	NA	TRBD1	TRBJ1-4	TGTGCCAGAAGCCCTAGGACAGGGTCGGAAAAACTGTTTTTT	CARSPRTGSEKLFF
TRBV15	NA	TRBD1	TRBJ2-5	TGTGCCACCAGCAGAGGCCTTACTCCGGGACAGGCCAACTTC	CATSRGLTPGQANF
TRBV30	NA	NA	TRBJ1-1	TGTGCCTGGAGTGTAACAGAGCAGAACACTGAAGCTTTCTTT	CAWSVTEQNTEAFF
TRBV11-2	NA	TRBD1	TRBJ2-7	TGTGCCAGCAGCCGATCACGGGGGGACAGGGTTTTC	CASSRSRGDRVF
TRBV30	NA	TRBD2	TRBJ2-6	TGTGCCTGGAGCTTAGCGGGGGGGAGAGGGGCCAACGTCCTGACTTTC	CAWSLAGGRGANVLTF
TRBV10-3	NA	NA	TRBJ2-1	TGTGCCATCAGTGAGTCACAGGTCGATGAGCAGTTCTTC	CAISESQVDEQFF
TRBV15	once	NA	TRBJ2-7	TGTGCCACCAGCACGAGTCGAGTCCACGAGCAGTACTTC	CATSTSRVHEQYF
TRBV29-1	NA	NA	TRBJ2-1	TGCAGCGTTGAGTTTGGGAGGAGCTCCTACAATGAGCAGTTCTTC	CSVEFGRSSYNEQFF
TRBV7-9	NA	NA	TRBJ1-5	TGTGCCAGCAGCTTAGTCTCCACAGGGTACAGCAATCAGCCCCAGCATTTT	CASSLVSTGYSNQPQHF
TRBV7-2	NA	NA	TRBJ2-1	TGTGCCAGCAGCTTAGCGGGCAGACCGGGGGAGCAGTTCTTC	CASSLAGRPGEQFF
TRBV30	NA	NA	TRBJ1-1	TGTGCCTGGAGTAAAGGGGTAATGAACACTGAAGCTTTCTTT	CAWSKGVMNTEAFF
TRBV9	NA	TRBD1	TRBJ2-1	TGTGCCAGCAGCGTGCCGCGAGTGACAGGGGACAACAATGAGCAGTTCTTC	CASSVPRVTGDNNEQFF
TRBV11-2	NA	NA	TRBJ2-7	TGTGCCAGCAGCTTATCCTCAGGGGCCGAGCAGTACTTC	CASSLSSGAEQYF